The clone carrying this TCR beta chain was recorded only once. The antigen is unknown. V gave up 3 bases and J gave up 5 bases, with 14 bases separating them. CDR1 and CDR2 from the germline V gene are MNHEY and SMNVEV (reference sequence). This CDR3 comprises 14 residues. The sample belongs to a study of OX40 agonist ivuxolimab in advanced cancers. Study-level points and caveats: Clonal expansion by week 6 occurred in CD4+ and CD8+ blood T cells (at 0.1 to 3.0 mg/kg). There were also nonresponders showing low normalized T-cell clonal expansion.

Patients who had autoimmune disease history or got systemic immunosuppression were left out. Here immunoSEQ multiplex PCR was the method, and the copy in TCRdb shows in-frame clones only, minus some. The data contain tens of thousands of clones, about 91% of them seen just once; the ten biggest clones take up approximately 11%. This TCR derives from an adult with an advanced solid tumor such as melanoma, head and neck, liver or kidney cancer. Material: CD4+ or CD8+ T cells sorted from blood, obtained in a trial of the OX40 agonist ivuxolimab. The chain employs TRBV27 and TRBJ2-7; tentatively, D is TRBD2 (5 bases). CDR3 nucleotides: TGTGCCAGCAGTTTTGGCCTAGCTCTCGACGAGCAGTACTTC. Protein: CASSFGLALDEQYF.